The rows below give T cell receptor beta chains drawn from one sample of a study of cytomegalovirus exposure and HLA in healthy donors. Sequenced by immunoSEQ multiplex PCR; TCRdb stores in-frame clones only, minus some. Found here are 79,000 or so clones, around three quarters of them singletons; the top ten hold 22%. Sequencing used PBMCs. Source of these receptors: a woman in her forties in good health and CMV-seropositive. Both conserved end residues are part of each CDR3. D genes are given only for firm matches. Part of the rows lack a size; the others show once, few, many or a class for expanded clones.

J gene: TRBJ2-5
V gene: TRBV4-1
D gene: TRBD2
clone size: NA
CDR3 DNA: TGCGCCAGCAGCCAAGCAGCGCTAGCGGGAGAAGAGACCCAGTACTTC
CDR3 protein: CASSQAALAGEETQYF

J gene: TRBJ2-3
V gene: TRBV29-1
D gene: TRBD2
clone size: NA
CDR3 DNA: TGCAGCGTGGCCGGGACTAGCGGGGGAGGGGGCACAGATACGCAGTATTTT
CDR3 protein: CSVAGTSGGGGTDTQYF

J gene: TRBJ2-2
V gene: TRBV12-2
D gene: NA
clone size: NA
CDR3 DNA: TGTGCAAGTCGCTTAGCTAACGTTAGCGGGAGGGATACCGGGGAGCTGTTTTTT
CDR3 protein: CASRLANVSGRDTGELFF

J gene: TRBJ1-2
V gene: TRBV30
D gene: NA
clone size: NA
CDR3 DNA: TGTGCCTGGAGTGTTGTCATGATGGGGACTGGGGGCTACACCTTC
CDR3 protein: CAWSVVMMGTGGYTF

J gene: TRBJ1-5
V gene: TRBV30
D gene: NA
clone size: NA
CDR3 DNA: TGTGCCTGGGCCCCCCCTCTCGGGCCCCAGCATTTT
CDR3 protein: CAWAPPLGPQHF

J gene: TRBJ2-5
V gene: TRBV10-3
D gene: NA
clone size: NA
CDR3 DNA: TGTGCCATCAGTGTCGCTGGCGAGACCCAGTACTTC
CDR3 protein: CAISVAGETQYF

J gene: TRBJ1-5
V gene: TRBV30
D gene: NA
clone size: NA
CDR3 DNA: TGTGCCTGGAGACAGCATGTCAATCAGCCCCAGCATTTT
CDR3 protein: CAWRQHVNQPQHF

J gene: TRBJ2-1
V gene: TRBV7-9
D gene: TRBD2
clone size: NA
CDR3 DNA: TGTGCCAGCAGCCGAGCGGGAGGGGTCTACAATGAGCAGTTCTTC
CDR3 protein: CASSRAGGVYNEQFF

J gene: TRBJ2-1
V gene: TRBV9
D gene: TRBD1
clone size: few
CDR3 DNA: TGTGCCAGCAGTCCGGACAGGGGCTACAATGAGCAGTTCTTC
CDR3 protein: CASSPDRGYNEQFF

J gene: TRBJ2-1
V gene: TRBV5-1
D gene: NA
clone size: NA
CDR3 DNA: TGCGCCAGCAGCTGGGACTCCTCAACCTATAATGAGCAGTTCTTC
CDR3 protein: CASSWDSSTYNEQFF

J gene: TRBJ2-7
V gene: TRBV25-1
D gene: NA
clone size: NA
CDR3 DNA: TGTGCCAGCAGCCAGCAGGGTACCTACGAGCAGTACTTC
CDR3 protein: CASSQQGTYEQYF

J gene: TRBJ2-4
V gene: TRBV5-1
D gene: NA
clone size: NA
CDR3 DNA: TGCGCCAGCAGCTTAGGGGCAGAGTACCCGAACATTCAGTACTTC
CDR3 protein: CASSLGAEYPNIQYF

J gene: TRBJ1-2
V gene: TRBV6-1
D gene: NA
clone size: NA
CDR3 DNA: TGTGCCAGCAGAACACAGGGTCTTTCTAACTATGGCTACACCTTC
CDR3 protein: CASRTQGLSNYGYTF

J gene: TRBJ2-2
V gene: TRBV27
D gene: TRBD1
clone size: NA
CDR3 DNA: TGTGCCAGCAGGGGCTGGACAGGGACCGGGGAGCTGTTTTTT
CDR3 protein: CASRGWTGTGELFF

J gene: TRBJ1-2
V gene: TRBV9
D gene: NA
clone size: NA
CDR3 DNA: TGTGCCAGCAGCGTAGATCTTGCGGAGGGCTATGGCTACACCTTC
CDR3 protein: CASSVDLAEGYGYTF

J gene: TRBJ2-1
V gene: TRBV27
D gene: TRBD2
clone size: NA
CDR3 DNA: TGTGCCAGCAGTTTCCTCCCGGGACTAGCGGGGGGACGCTCCTACAATGAGCAGTTCTTC
CDR3 protein: CASSFLPGLAGGRSYNEQFF

J gene: TRBJ1-1
V gene: TRBV30
D gene: NA
clone size: NA
CDR3 DNA: TGTGCCTGGAGCGATCCCGGGGTGGGAGCTTTCTTT
CDR3 protein: CAWSDPGVGAFF

J gene: TRBJ1-2
V gene: TRBV30
D gene: NA
clone size: NA
CDR3 DNA: TGTGCCTGGCTAATTACAGATGGCTACACCTTC
CDR3 protein: CAWLITDGYTF

J gene: TRBJ2-7
V gene: TRBV18
D gene: TRBD2
clone size: NA
CDR3 DNA: TGTGCCAGCTCAGGGGGACTAGCAGCCGAGCAGTACTTC
CDR3 protein: CASSGGLAAEQYF

J gene: TRBJ2-7
V gene: TRBV27
D gene: NA
clone size: NA
CDR3 DNA: TGTGCCAGCAGTTTACAGGGCTCCTACGAGCAGTACTTC
CDR3 protein: CASSLQGSYEQYF

J gene: TRBJ1-2
V gene: TRBV5-6
D gene: NA
clone size: NA
CDR3 DNA: TGTGCCAGCAGCTTGGTGCGGCAGGGTGGGCGGTCGAGCTATGGCTACACCTTC
CDR3 protein: CASSLVRQGGRSSYGYTF

J gene: TRBJ2-7
V gene: TRBV5-1
D gene: TRBD1
clone size: NA
CDR3 DNA: TGCGCCAGCTTTCGCGGGCAAGGGGGCGGCGAGCAGTACTTC
CDR3 protein: CASFRGQGGGEQYF

J gene: TRBJ2-1
V gene: TRBV27
D gene: NA
clone size: NA
CDR3 DNA: TGTGCCAGCAGTTTTAGAACCTACAATGAGCAGTTCTTC
CDR3 protein: CASSFRTYNEQFF

J gene: TRBJ1-2
V gene: TRBV28
D gene: NA
clone size: NA
CDR3 DNA: TGTGCCAGCAGTTTAGGGGCCGCTAACTATGGCTACACCTTC
CDR3 protein: CASSLGAANYGYTF